The next 12 T cell receptor beta chains were all read from a single sample in a study of T cell clusters in autoimmune cytopenias. TRB rearrangements were amplified by touch-down multiplex PCR with mixed TRB-A/B primers. TCRdb reworked the multiplex PCR reads into one entry per CDR3 protein, no DNA. The table lists approximately 12,000 distinct CDR3 sequences. About 39,000 genome equivalents of blood DNA were amplified for TRB. Sequencing was done on a sample of peripheral blood. Every receptor here comes from a human donor with an autoimmune cytopenia or autoimmune hepatitis (not recorded which).

V usage is TRBV19 and J usage is TRBJ1-1; checking the TCRdb D call of TRBD1 is not possible without DNA. Germline V lookup: CDR1 LNHDA, CDR2 SQIVND (reference sequence). The CDR3 runs to 15 residues. This CDR3 reads CASSISAGVNTEAFF.

V gene TRBV6-1 combines with J gene TRBJ1-4. This CDR3 region has 15 residues. Germline V gene lookup returns CDR1 MNHNS and CDR2 SASEGT. CDR3 sequence: CASSEPGNRNEKLFF.

The chain has TRBV6-6 and TRBJ2-1; with no DNA, the TCRdb D assignment of TRBD2 cannot be verified. The CDR3 totals 15 residues. Germline V gene lookup returns CDR1 MNHNY and CDR2 SVGAGI (reference sequence). The CDR3 is CASSELRAGRDEQFF.

The chain carries TRBV6-2 or TRBV6-3 and TRBJ2-5; without DNA, the TCRdb call of TRBD2 cannot be checked. The CDR3 runs 15 residues. Per germline, CDR1 MNHEY and CDR2 SVGEGT. CDR3 amino acids: CASSYRLSGGETQYF.

The J gene is TRBJ1-6, the V gene TRBV10-3. The V gene's germline CDR1 is ENHRY and CDR2 SYGVKD. The length of the CDR3 is 13 residues. The CDR3 here is CAIGTGPDSPLHF.

Judged by frequency, this clonotype is medium-sized. V and J are TRBV29-1 and TRBJ2-3; the D call from TCRdb, TRBD1, cannot be confirmed without DNA. CDR1 SQVTM and CDR2 ANQGSEA come from the germline V gene. This CDR3 has 12 amino acids. The CDR3 sequence is CSADRGADTQYF.

V is TRBV19 and J is TRBJ1-1. Germline CDR1 is LNHDA and CDR2 is SQIVND (reference sequence). This CDR3 has 15 amino acids. The CDR3 reads CASSIDSRGNTEAFF.

This CDR3 is CASSPGAPSGANVLTF. The V call is TRBV6-2 or TRBV6-3, the J call TRBJ2-6; TCRdb calls TRBD1, which cannot be checked without DNA. Per the germline V gene, CDR1 is MNHEY and CDR2 is SVGEGT. The CDR3 runs to 16 residues.

This clonotype is labeled medium-sized (0.01 to 0.1%) based on frequency. The CDR3 protein is CSVLEGGISNTQYF. The chain recombines TRBV29-1 with TRBJ2-3; checking the TCRdb D call of TRBD2 is not possible without DNA. CDR1 is SQVTM, CDR2 ANQGSEA, per germline. The CDR3 contains 14 residues.

This sequence joins TRBV30 and TRBJ1-5; TCRdb outputs TRBD1, but without DNA this stays unchecked. Germline V gives CDR1 GTSNPN, CDR2 SVGIG (reference sequence). The CDR3 length is 14 residues. CDR3 region: CAWSPGQGYQPQHF.

The V call is TRBV6-2 or TRBV6-3, the J call TRBJ1-5; TCRdb's D gene call, TRBD1, goes unchecked for lack of DNA. The CDR3 covers 14 residues. Germline loops: CDR1 MNHEY, CDR2 SVGEGT. This CDR3 reads CASSRQGQGQPQHF.

This clonotype is called medium-sized based on its frequency. The chain carries TRBV19 and TRBJ2-3; without DNA, the TCRdb call of TRBD1 cannot be checked. Germline lookup yields CDR1 LNHDA and CDR2 SQIVND (reference sequence). CDR3 length: 17 residues. Here the CDR3 reads CASSVGGGASSTDTQYF.